These 9 T cell receptor beta chains came from one sample sequenced in a study of glioma-infiltrating T cells after dendritic cell vaccination. The assay was immunoSEQ multiplex PCR, and TCRdb's table has in-frame clones only and misses some. In the table there are 95,000 or so clones, about 83% of which are singletons. The sample in question was blood, obtained before dendritic cell vaccination. All receptors derive from a human donor with glioblastoma.

The chain combines TRBV5-1 with TRBJ2-7; TRBD2 matches 12 bases. In germline, CDR1 is SGHRS, CDR2 YFSETQ. The length of the CDR3 is 14 residues. The J segment lost 7 bases and the V segment lost 0 bases, leaving 2 bases of the junction unmatched. CDR3 sequence reads: CASSLGLAGGEQYF. DNA of the CDR3: TGCGCCAGCAGCTTGGGCCTAGCGGGGGGGGAGCAGTACTTC.

The chain uses TRBV9 and TRBJ1-5, with D uncertain. Trimming cost V 4 bases and J 2 bases, with 13 bases left between them. The CDR3 totals 15 residues. The V gene's germline CDR1 is SGDLS and CDR2 YYNGEE. The CDR3 nucleotides are TGTGCCAGCAGCCCCGGGGTAGCCCGCAATCAGCCCCAGCATTTT. It encodes CASSPGVARNQPQHF.

The chain combines TRBV7-9 with TRBJ1-5; D unclear. The length of the CDR3 is 13 residues. The V gene's germline CDR1 is SEHNR and CDR2 FQNEAQ (reference sequence). CDR3 nucleotide sequence: TGTGCAGGATCTGACGGCGGAAATCAGCCCCAGCATTTT. This encodes CAGSDGGNQPQHF.

In its sample, this clone was seen once. The chain is built from TRBV7-3 and TRBJ2-2, with D perhaps matching TRBD2 (6 bases). The V and J ends lost 1 base and 3 bases respectively, with 12 bases between them. Germline V gene sequence: CDR1 SGHTA, CDR2 FQGTGA. This CDR3 is 16 amino acids long. The CDR3 spells CASSLNRRGYTGELFF. CDR3 sequence (DNA): TGTGCCAGCAGCTTAAATCGGCGGGGATACACCGGGGAGCTGTTTTTT.

The genes are TRBV30 and TRBJ1-5; TRBD1 matches at 8 bases. Germline values: CDR1 GTSNPN, CDR2 SVGIG (reference sequence). V gave up 3 bases and J gave up 7 bases; unmatched junction bases: 8. CDR3 length: 14 residues. This CDR3 reads CAWRSDRDEQPQHF. The CDR3 coding sequence is TGTGCCTGGAGGTCGGACAGGGATGAACAGCCCCAGCATTTT.

The chain uses TRBV6-5 and TRBJ1-1, with D possibly TRBD1 on 5 matching bases. The CDR3 totals 13 residues. CDR1 MNHEY and CDR2 SVGAGI come from the germline V gene. The V gene lost 0 bases and the J gene lost 5 bases, with 7 bases spanning the gap. The CDR3: CASSYSTGTEAFF. CDR3 sequence (DNA): TGTGCCAGCAGTTACTCTACAGGAACTGAAGCTTTCTTT.

This clone was counted a single time. V usage is TRBV5-6 and J usage is TRBJ1-2; D not resolved. Germline CDR1 is SGHDT and CDR2 is YYEEEE. Trimming took 2 bases from V and 7 from J, leaving 12 bases between them. The CDR3 totals 13 residues. The CDR3 nucleotides are TGTGCCAGCAGCTTTGGTGGTTATAGTGGCTACACCTTC. Its protein is CASSFGGYSGYTF.

The rearrangement links TRBV5-6 to TRBJ1-4, with unresolved D. There are 15 residues in the CDR3. Germline CDR1 SGHDT, CDR2 YYEEEE. Trimming removed 2 bases at V and 7 bases at J, with 15 bases between. The DNA for the CDR3 is TGTGCCAGCAGCTTTTACGGGAGGGAGGCTGAAAAACTGTTTTTT. Protein product: CASSFYGREAEKLFF. Filled out from reference TRBV5-6 and TRBJ1-4, the complete variable domain reads DAGVTQSPTHLIKTRGQQVTLRCSPKSGHDTVSWYQQALGQGPQFIFQYYEEEERQRGNFPDRFSGHQFPNYSSELNVNALLLGDSALYLCASSFYGREAEKLFFGSGTQLSVL.

The chain links TRBV6-1 to TRBJ2-1; TRBD1 matches 10 bases. CDR3 length: 14 amino acids. From germline, CDR1 is MNHNS and CDR2 SASEGT. The V and J ends lost 5 bases and 7 bases, in that order; junction bases with no gene match: 5. This chain's CDR3 is CASSTGQGENEQFF. The CDR3 DNA sequence: TGTGCCAGCAGTACCGGACAGGGGGAAAATGAGCAGTTCTTC.